Below, 25 T cell receptor beta chains from the same sample are listed, as sequenced in a study of T cells in Graves' hyperthyroidism and ophthalmopathy. RNA transcripts gave rise to amplified TCR beta CDR3 regions. The TCR CDR3 first-round RT-PCR relied on the HTBI primer set. TCRdb itself ran the multiplex PCR reads through MiXCR, one entry per CDR3 protein. Among 280,000 or so distinct CDR3 sequences listed, 20% to 25% were seen once. The specimen was blood. The source is a man aged 35 to 55 with Graves' hyperthyroidism that later progressed to Graves' ophthalmopathy.

CDR3 loop: CAISEGGGTYEQYF. CDR3 in DNA: TGTGCCATCTCCGAGGGGGGCGGTACCTACGAGCAGTACTTC. The J gene is TRBJ2-7, the V gene TRBV10-3; D may match TRBD1 or TRBD2 (6 bases each). CDR1 and CDR2 (germline): ENHRY, SYGVKD. The CDR3 is 14 amino acids. The V and J ends lost 8 bases and 2 bases respectively, with 16 bases between them.

This clonotype was counted ten times or more. This sequence joins TRBV6-5 and TRBJ2-7; D remains ambiguous. This CDR3 comprises 14 residues. The ends were cut back, 2 bases at V and 3 bases at J, with 11 bases in the middle. The germline V gene encodes CDR1 MNHEY and CDR2 SVGAGI. The CDR3 DNA sequence: TGTGCCAGCAGTTACGCGGAGAAACACTACGAGCAGTACTTC. Protein product: CASSYAEKHYEQYF.

At least ten counts were recorded for this clonotype. This chain uses TRBV20-1 with TRBJ1-2, with D unresolved. CDR1 and CDR2 from the germline V gene are DFQATT and SNEGSKA (reference sequence). V was shortened by 2 bases and J by 7 bases, with 11 bases between the two germline ends. The CDR3 is made up of 12 amino acids. The CDR3 spells CSARTKVGGYTF. The CDR3 bases are TGCAGTGCTAGAACCAAAGTGGGTGGCTACACCTTC.

Ten or more counts support this clonotype. The chain links TRBV14 to TRBJ1-1; tentative D call: TRBD1 (5 bases). CDR1 SGHDN and CDR2 FVKESK come from the germline V gene. The CDR3 runs 13 residues. Trimming stripped 4 bases from V and 4 bases from J, with 10 bases between. The DNA of the CDR3 is TGTGCCAGCAGCCCGACAGAACGCACTGAAGCTTTCTTT. Translation gives CASSPTERTEAFF.

This clonotype was detected many times. This chain joins TRBV15 and TRBJ2-2; tentative D call: TRBD2 (7 bases). This CDR3 comprises 19 residues. Trimming took 3 bases from V and 1 from J, leaving 21 bases between them. Per germline, CDR1 LNHNV and CDR2 YYDKDF (reference sequence). The CDR3 protein is CATSRRGRRGVGNTGELFF. The CDR3 DNA sequence: TGTGCCACCAGCAGGCGGGGGCGGAGGGGCGTAGGGAACACCGGGGAGCTGTTTTTT. Together with reference TRBV15 and TRBJ2-2, the CDR3 gives the full variable domain: DAMVIQNPRYQVTQFGKPVTLSCSQTLNHNVMYWYQQKSSQAPKLLFHYYDKDFNNEADTPDNFQSRRPNTSFCFLDIRSPGLGDTAMYLCATSRRGRRGVGNTGELFFGEGSRLTVL.

The chain links TRBV19 to TRBJ2-7; 7 bases line up with TRBD1. This CDR3 is 15 amino acids long. V lost 6 bases to trimming and J lost 2 bases; unmatched junction nucleotides: 10. The germline gives CDR1 LNHDA, CDR2 SQIVND (reference sequence). CDR3 nucleotides: TGTGCCAGTAGACCGACAGGGCCATTAACCTACGAGCAGTACTTC. It codes for CASRPTGPLTYEQYF.

This clonotype was detected ten times or more. This sequence joins TRBV2 and TRBJ1-2, with D hard to call. With 3 bases removed from V and 5 bases from J, the gap between germline ends came to 13 bases. The CDR3 totals 14 residues. The germline gives CDR1 SNHLY, CDR2 FYNNEI. CDR3 nucleotide sequence: TGTGCCAGCAGTGAGGAGACCCGAGGTTATGGCTACACCTTC. The encoded protein is CASSEETRGYGYTF.

Ten or more counts support this clonotype. The rearrangement uses TRBV7-2 and TRBJ2-7, with TRBD1 matching over 7 bases. The V and J ends lost 2 bases and 1 base, in that order; junction bases with no gene match: 5. Germline assignment: CDR1 SGHTA and CDR2 FQGNSA. CDR3 length: 15 amino acids. The CDR3 loop reads CASSLLGTVSYEQYF. CDR3 sequence (DNA): TGTGCCAGCAGCTTATTAGGGACAGTTTCCTACGAGCAGTACTTC.

This clonotype was detected many times. This chain joins TRBV3-1 and TRBJ2-5; D unresolved. Germline V lookup: CDR1 LGHDT, CDR2 YNNKEL (reference sequence). The CDR3 is made up of 14 amino acids. Trimming removed 1 base at V and 4 bases at J, with 10 bases between. CDR3 loop: CASSQAVVGETQYF. The CDR3 DNA reads as TGTGCCAGCAGCCAAGCTGTGGTCGGAGAGACCCAGTACTTC.

This clonotype was seen many times. V and J are TRBV15 and TRBJ2-7, with 8 bases matching TRBD2. The CDR3 spans 17 residues. After removal of 4 bases from V and 0 bases from J, the junction contained 11 bases not matched to a gene. Germline V gene sequence: CDR1 LNHNV, CDR2 YYDKDF (reference sequence). In DNA, the CDR3 is TGTGCCACCAGCATGACGCGGGAGGCAGTCTTCTCCTACGAGCAGTACTTC. It yields the protein CATSMTREAVFSYEQYF.

This clonotype showed up just a few times. The chain employs TRBV6-1 and TRBJ1-1; TRBD1 is a possible D gene (5 bases). The CDR3 spans 13 residues. Between the trimmed V and J ends, which lost 5 bases and 1 base, there was a span of 8 bases. Germline CDR1 reads MNHNS; CDR2 reads SASEGT. The DNA of the CDR3 is TGTGCCAGCAGTAAGACAGCGAACACTGAAGCTTTCTTT. Amino acid sequence: CASSKTANTEAFF.

This clonotype was seen only a few times. The chain couples TRBV28 to TRBJ1-5; TRBD1 matches at 7 bases. This CDR3 is 16 amino acids long. The V and J ends lost 5 bases and 4 bases, in that order; junction bases with no gene match: 11. Germline-derived CDR1 and CDR2 are MDHEN and SYDVKM. The CDR3 coding sequence is TGTGCCAGCAGTCCACCCCGGGACAGCCTAAATCAGCCCCAGCATTTT. It codes for CASSPPRDSLNQPQHF.

The chain carries TRBV28 and TRBJ1-3, with 7 bases matching TRBD1. Germline CDR1 MDHEN, CDR2 SYDVKM. Trimming cost V 1 base and J 0 bases; bases outside gene matches: 3. This CDR3 is 16 amino acids long. CDR3 coding DNA: TGTGCCAGCAGTTTATCAGGGACAGTCTCTGGAAACACCATATATTTT. Its translation: CASSLSGTVSGNTIYF.

This clonotype was seen at least ten times. The chain employs TRBV11-3 and TRBJ2-7; 7 nucleotides align to TRBD2. The CDR3 covers 15 residues. Germline V gene sequence: CDR1 SGHNT, CDR2 YENEEA. J gave up 1 base and V 5 bases, and 8 bases lay outside the gene matches. The CDR3 DNA reads as TGTGCCAGCAGCCGCAGCGGGAAAGGTTCCTACGAGCAGTACTTC. It encodes CASSRSGKGSYEQYF.

This clonotype was counted a few times. This could be a read error, since a much larger clone is one nucleotide away. Because the CDR3 is missing its conserved closing phenylalanine or tryptophan, this is likely a read error. The chain uses TRBV18 and TRBJ1-1; weak D call: TRBD1 (5 bases). This CDR3 is built from 13 residues. Trimming stripped 4 bases from V and 1 base from J, with 7 bases between. CDR1 is KGHSH, CDR2 LQKENI, per germline. The CDR3 is CASSRGTNTEAFS. The CDR3 DNA reads as TGTGCCAGCTCACGCGGGACGAACACTGAAGCTTTCTCT.

This clonotype appeared many times. The chain carries TRBV20-1 and TRBJ2-5; 7 nucleotides agree with TRBD2. The length of the CDR3 is 14 residues. Per the germline V gene, CDR1 is DFQATT and CDR2 is SNEGSKA (reference sequence). V trimming: 2 bases; J trimming: 3 bases; junction bases outside the gene matches: 6. This CDR3 reads CSARRSSGEETQYF. The CDR3 coding sequence is TGCAGTGCTAGAAGGTCTAGCGGAGAAGAGACCCAGTACTTC.

This clonotype has at least ten counts. V is TRBV29-1 and J is TRBJ1-2; the match to TRBD1 covers 9 bases. The germline V gene has CDR1 SQVTM and CDR2 ANQGSEA. This CDR3 spans 14 amino acids. After removal of 8 bases from V and 5 bases from J, the junction contained 12 bases not matched to a gene. The CDR3 bases are TGCAGCTTCTCGACAGGGGGTACTCGATATGGCTACACCTTC. Its protein is CSFSTGGTRYGYTF.

The sample holds many counts of this clonotype. The chain couples TRBV12-3 or TRBV12-4 to TRBJ1-2; no definite D call. The CDR3 contains 15 residues. The V and J ends lost 6 bases and 2 bases respectively, with 16 bases between them. Written as DNA, the CDR3 is TGTGCCAGCAGGGGCGGGAGGCGGTCCAACTATGGCTACACCTTC. Amino acids: CASRGGRRSNYGYTF.

This clonotype was recorded only once. V and J are TRBV6-1 and TRBJ2-7, with TRBD2 identical over 11 bases. The length of the CDR3 is 14 residues. CDR1 and CDR2 from the germline V gene are MNHNS and SASEGT. Trimming took 4 bases from V and 7 from J; bases not matched to a gene: 6. In DNA form, the CDR3 reads TGTGCCAGCAGTGGAGGGACTAGCGGTTGGGAGCAGTACTTC. It encodes CASSGGTSGWEQYF.

This clonotype showed up many times. The V gene is TRBV5-1, the J gene TRBJ1-1; D perhaps matches TRBD1 (6 bases). This CDR3 spans 15 amino acids. CDR1 is SGHRS and CDR2 is YFSETQ in the germline V gene. V lost 4 bases to trimming and J lost 5 bases, with 18 bases between them. This CDR3 reads CASSTMTGGGTEAFF. In DNA, the CDR3 is TGCGCCAGCAGCACTATGACAGGTGGTGGGACTGAAGCTTTCTTT.

This clonotype was recorded many times. The V gene is TRBV7-3, the J gene TRBJ2-7, with unresolved D. There are 13 residues in the CDR3. Trimming took 5 bases from V and 5 from J, leaving 13 bases between them. Germline loops: CDR1 SGHTA, CDR2 FQGTGA. CDR3 sequence: CASSPFGRNEQYF. The CDR3, as DNA: TGTGCCAGCAGCCCCTTCGGTCGCAACGAGCAGTACTTC.

This clonotype has more than one count but fewer than ten. CDR3 amino acids: CASSQDWQHFSPLHF. CDR3 sequence (DNA): TGTGCCAGCAGCCAAGACTGGCAGCATTTTTCACCCCTCCACTTT. The genes are TRBV3-1 and TRBJ1-6; D uncertain. Germline V gives CDR1 LGHDT, CDR2 YNNKEL (reference sequence). V was trimmed by 0 bases and J by 9 bases, leaving 12 bases between them. The CDR3 totals 15 residues.

This clonotype was detected many times. The chain joins TRBV19 to TRBJ2-3; TRBD2 matches at 10 bases. CDR1 LNHDA and CDR2 SQIVND come from the germline V gene (reference sequence). The CDR3 totals 15 residues. With 2 bases clipped from V and 2 bases from J, the junction kept 1 base outside the gene matches. CDR3 DNA: TGTGCCAGTAGTATACTAGCGGGGGCCACAGATACGCAGTATTTT. This codes for CASSILAGATDTQYF.

The chain has TRBV28 and TRBJ2-7; D gene uncertain. Per the germline V gene, CDR1 is MDHEN and CDR2 is SYDVKM. There are 13 residues in the CDR3. Trimming pared 6 bases from V and 0 bases from J, leaving 9 bases between. CDR3 nucleotides: TGTGCCAGCAGGGCGACTTACTCCTACGAGCAGTACTTC. It encodes CASRATYSYEQYF.

This clonotype came up many times. The chain recombines TRBV12-3 or TRBV12-4 with TRBJ1-3; D perhaps matches TRBD1 (6 bases). V dropped 6 bases and J dropped 3 bases, with 12 bases sitting between them. This CDR3 is built from 14 residues. In DNA form, the CDR3 reads TGTGCCAGCAGCTCTACAGGGATTGGAAACACCATATATTTT. This codes for CASSSTGIGNTIYF.